This T cell receptor (beta chain) was sequenced in a study of T-cell reconstitution after alpha-beta-depleted transplantation in children. This clonotype was seen at least ten times. The antigen remains undetermined. The study's findings and limits: Several hundred rapidly expanded clones from non-depleted graft cells reportedly supplied alpha-beta T cells about two months post-transplant. Counts and diversity of T cells one year after transplant came mostly from newly produced T cells.

Unique molecular identifiers were incorporated during preparation of the TCRbeta library. TCRdb passed the PCR reads through MiXCR, listing each CDR3 protein once. Of about 98,000 distinct CDR3 sequences in the sample, about a quarter were seen once. The TCR comes from a boy younger than 10 with acute lymphoblastic leukemia, due to receive a stem cell transplant. The source was PBMCs, collected before TCRalphabeta/CD19-depleted stem cell transplant.

CDR3 region: CASRNDRDSGTYEQYF. DNA for the CDR3: TGTGCCAGCAGAAATGACCGGGACAGCGGTACCTACGAGCAGTACTTC. The V gene is TRBV5-4, the J gene TRBJ2-7; the match to TRBD1 covers 7 bases. Trimming cost V 5 bases and J 2 bases; bases outside gene matches: 13. Germline CDR1 and CDR2: SGHNT and YYREEE (reference sequence). CDR3 size: 16 residues.